The rows below give T cell receptor beta chains drawn from one sample of a study of graft-versus-host responses after intestinal transplantation. The method was immunoSEQ multiplex PCR; TCRdb's version includes in-frame clones alone and lacks a portion of them. The sample has more than 65,000 clones, just under 95% seen once; the top ten hold more than 0.35%. For these receptors, no antigen is known. Material: unstimulated CD8+ T cells sorted from spleen or lymph node cells, obtained before transplant. The receptors derive from a human donor who was the organ donor for an intestinal transplant. Each CDR3 is given with its conserved first and last residue. The order of the fields is clone size, D gene, V gene, J gene, CDR3 protein, CDR3 DNA. A D gene is named only where the DNA matches it firmly. Where a row states a size, it is once, few, many or the class of an expanded clone; other rows omit it.

clone_size: .
d_call: TRBD2
v_call: TRBV9
j_call: TRBJ2-7
cdr3_aa: CASSASGGASEQYF
cdr3_nt: TGTGCCAGCAGCGCTAGCGGGGGGGCCTCCGAGCAGTACTTC

clone_size: .
d_call: TRBD1
v_call: TRBV5-6
j_call: TRBJ1-6
cdr3_aa: CASSSGQSSYNSPLHF
cdr3_nt: TGTGCCAGCAGCTCGGGACAGAGCTCCTATAATTCACCCCTCCACTTT

clone_size: .
d_call: .
v_call: TRBV14
j_call: TRBJ1-1
cdr3_aa: CASSSRRGMLNTEAFF
cdr3_nt: TGTGCCAGCAGCTCCCGAAGAGGCATGCTGAACACTGAAGCTTTCTTT

clone_size: .
d_call: TRBD1
v_call: TRBV5-6
j_call: TRBJ2-7
cdr3_aa: CASSLLAGAGGQYF
cdr3_nt: TGTGCCAGCAGCTTGTTGGCAGGGGCAGGGGGGCAGTACTTC

clone_size: .
d_call: TRBD1
v_call: TRBV9
j_call: TRBJ2-2
cdr3_aa: CASSGTGPFTGELFF
cdr3_nt: TGTGCCAGCAGCGGGACAGGGCCCTTCACCGGGGAGCTGTTTTTT

clone_size: few
d_call: .
v_call: TRBV6-4
j_call: TRBJ1-6
cdr3_aa: CASSAYSPLHF
cdr3_nt: TGTGCCAGCAGTGCATATTCACCCCTCCACTTT

clone_size: .
d_call: TRBD2
v_call: TRBV19
j_call: TRBJ2-7
cdr3_aa: CASSPGGSSYEQYF
cdr3_nt: TGTGCCAGTAGTCCAGGCGGGAGCTCCTACGAGCAGTACTTC

clone_size: .
d_call: .
v_call: TRBV28
j_call: TRBJ1-1
cdr3_aa: CASSFLQGGTEAFF
cdr3_nt: TGTGCCAGCAGTTTTTTACAGGGAGGGACTGAAGCTTTCTTT

clone_size: .
d_call: .
v_call: TRBV19
j_call: TRBJ2-1
cdr3_aa: CASSQTPGAYNEQFF
cdr3_nt: TGTGCCAGTAGTCAGACCCCCGGGGCCTACAATGAGCAGTTCTTC

clone_size: .
d_call: TRBD1
v_call: TRBV13
j_call: TRBJ1-3
cdr3_aa: CASSFRGLLSGNTIYF
cdr3_nt: TGTGCCAGCAGCTTCAGGGGGCTACTTTCTGGAAACACCATATATTTT

clone_size: few
d_call: TRBD1
v_call: TRBV19
j_call: TRBJ1-1
cdr3_aa: CASRPTGGNTEAFF
cdr3_nt: TGTGCCAGTAGGCCGACAGGGGGGAACACTGAAGCTTTCTTT

clone_size: .
d_call: .
v_call: TRBV4-3
j_call: TRBJ1-2
cdr3_aa: CASSQYAVARVAYGYTF
cdr3_nt: TGCGCCAGCAGCCAATACGCGGTCGCCAGGGTGGCCTATGGCTACACCTTC

clone_size: .
d_call: TRBD1
v_call: TRBV2
j_call: TRBJ1-1
cdr3_aa: CASSEIPRTGLNTEAFF
cdr3_nt: TGTGCCAGCAGTGAAATTCCCCGGACAGGGTTGAACACTGAAGCTTTCTTT

clone_size: once
d_call: .
v_call: TRBV5-4
j_call: TRBJ1-2
cdr3_aa: CASSGDGRGGYTF
cdr3_nt: TGTGCCAGCAGCGGGGACGGCCGGGGGGGCTACACCTTC

clone_size: .
d_call: TRBD1
v_call: TRBV5-4
j_call: TRBJ1-3
cdr3_aa: CASSLEGQAAGNTIYF
cdr3_nt: TGTGCCAGCAGCTTGGAAGGACAGGCGGCTGGAAACACCATATATTTT

clone_size: .
d_call: .
v_call: TRBV7-9
j_call: TRBJ2-7
cdr3_aa: CASSFGGRPYEQYF
cdr3_nt: TGTGCCAGCAGCTTCGGGGGACGGCCCTACGAGCAGTACTTC

clone_size: .
d_call: .
v_call: TRBV7-9
j_call: TRBJ1-4
cdr3_aa: CASSLADRTNEKLFF
cdr3_nt: TGTGCCAGCAGCTTAGCCGACAGGACTAATGAAAAACTGTTTTTT

clone_size: .
d_call: TRBD1
v_call: TRBV7-8
j_call: TRBJ2-7
cdr3_aa: CASSERQGTYEQYF
cdr3_nt: TGTGCCAGCAGCGAACGACAGGGAACCTACGAGCAGTACTTC

clone_size: .
d_call: TRBD2
v_call: TRBV6-1
j_call: TRBJ2-1
cdr3_aa: CASSESRLAGTYNEQFF
cdr3_nt: TGTGCCAGCAGTGAATCCCGACTAGCGGGTACCTACAATGAGCAGTTCTTC

clone_size: .
d_call: TRBD1
v_call: TRBV7-6
j_call: TRBJ1-5
cdr3_aa: CASSSDRAGNQPQHF
cdr3_nt: TGTGCCAGCAGTTCGGACAGGGCGGGGAATCAGCCCCAGCATTTT

clone_size: .
d_call: .
v_call: TRBV5-5
j_call: TRBJ2-7
cdr3_aa: CASSYSTGAYEQYF
cdr3_nt: TGTGCCAGCAGTTACTCGACAGGCGCCTACGAGCAGTACTTC

clone_size: .
d_call: .
v_call: TRBV4-2
j_call: TRBJ1-4
cdr3_aa: CASSQEVPPGNEKLFF
cdr3_nt: TGTGCCAGCAGCCAAGAGGTCCCGCCGGGAAATGAAAAACTGTTTTTT

clone_size: .
d_call: TRBD1
v_call: TRBV5-1
j_call: TRBJ2-1
cdr3_aa: CASSLGQGSYNEQFF
cdr3_nt: TGCGCCAGCAGCCTGGGACAGGGGTCCTACAATGAGCAGTTCTTC

clone_size: .
d_call: .
v_call: TRBV12-5
j_call: TRBJ1-4
cdr3_aa: CASGKELGEKLFF
cdr3_nt: TGTGCTAGTGGTAAAGAACTAGGGGAAAAACTGTTTTTT

clone_size: .
d_call: .
v_call: TRBV11-2
j_call: TRBJ1-2
cdr3_aa: CASSLGRGGYTF
cdr3_nt: TGTGCCAGCAGCTTGGGCAGGGGAGGCTACACCTTC